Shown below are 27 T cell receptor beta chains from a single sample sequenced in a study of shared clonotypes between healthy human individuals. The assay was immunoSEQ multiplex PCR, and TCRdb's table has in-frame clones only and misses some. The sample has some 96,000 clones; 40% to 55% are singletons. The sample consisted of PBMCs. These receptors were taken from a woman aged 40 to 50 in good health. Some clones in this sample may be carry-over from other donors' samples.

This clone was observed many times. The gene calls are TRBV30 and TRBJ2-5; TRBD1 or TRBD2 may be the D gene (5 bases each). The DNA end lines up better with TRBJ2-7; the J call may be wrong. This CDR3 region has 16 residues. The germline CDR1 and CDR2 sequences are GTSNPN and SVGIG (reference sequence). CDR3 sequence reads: CAWSVLKGQRAYEQYF. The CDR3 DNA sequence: TGTGCCTGGAGTGTACTGAAGGGGCAGAGGGCCTACGAGCAGTACTTC.

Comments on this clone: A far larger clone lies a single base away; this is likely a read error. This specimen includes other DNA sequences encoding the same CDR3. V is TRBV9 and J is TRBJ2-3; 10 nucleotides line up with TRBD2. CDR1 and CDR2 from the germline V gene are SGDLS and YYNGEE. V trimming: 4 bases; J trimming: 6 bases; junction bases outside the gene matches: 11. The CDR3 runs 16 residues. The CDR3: CASSPRSGRSADTQYF. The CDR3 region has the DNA TGTGCCAGCAGCCCACGTAGCGGGAGGAGCGCGGATACGCAGTATTTT. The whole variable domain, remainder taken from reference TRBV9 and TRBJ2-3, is DSGVTQTPKHLITATGQRVTLRCSPRSGDLSVYWYQQSLDQGLQFLIQYYNGEERAKGNILERFSAQQFPDLHSELNLSSLELGDSALYFCASSPRSGRSADTQYFGPGTRLTVL.

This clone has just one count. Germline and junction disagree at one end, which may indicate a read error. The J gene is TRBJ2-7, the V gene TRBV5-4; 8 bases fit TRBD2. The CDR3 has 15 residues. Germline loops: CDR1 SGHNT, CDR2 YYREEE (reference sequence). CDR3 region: CASSLSSGVSYEQYF. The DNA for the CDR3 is TGTGCCAGCAGCTTGAGTAGCGGGGTTTCCTACGAACAGTACTTC.

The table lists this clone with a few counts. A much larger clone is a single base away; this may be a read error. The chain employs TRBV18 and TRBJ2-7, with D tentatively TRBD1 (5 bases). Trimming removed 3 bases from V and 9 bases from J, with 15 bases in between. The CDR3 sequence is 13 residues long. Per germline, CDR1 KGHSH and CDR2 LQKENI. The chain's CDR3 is CASSPVPGHVQYF. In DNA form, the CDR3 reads TGTGCCAGCTCACCTGTTCCAGGACACGTGCAGTACTTC.

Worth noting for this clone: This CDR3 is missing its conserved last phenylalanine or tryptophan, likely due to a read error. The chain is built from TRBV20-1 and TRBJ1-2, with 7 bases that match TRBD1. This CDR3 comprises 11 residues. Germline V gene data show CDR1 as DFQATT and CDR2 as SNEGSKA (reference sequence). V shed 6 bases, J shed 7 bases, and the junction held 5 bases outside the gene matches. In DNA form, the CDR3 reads TGCAGTGCCTCGACAGGGATTGGCTACACCTCC. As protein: CSASTGIGYTS.

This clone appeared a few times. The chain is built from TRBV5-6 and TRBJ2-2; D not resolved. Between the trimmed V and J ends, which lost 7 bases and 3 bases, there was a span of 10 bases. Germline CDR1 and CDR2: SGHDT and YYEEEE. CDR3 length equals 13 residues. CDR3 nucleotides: TGTGCCAGCCATAGACGGGACACCGGGGAGCTGTTTTTT. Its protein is CASHRRDTGELFF.

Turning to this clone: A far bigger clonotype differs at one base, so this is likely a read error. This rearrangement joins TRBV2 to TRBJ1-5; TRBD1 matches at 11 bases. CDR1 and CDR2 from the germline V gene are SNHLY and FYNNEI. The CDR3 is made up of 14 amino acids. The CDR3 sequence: CASTGDRGNRPQHF. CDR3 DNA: TGTGCCAGTACAGGGGACAGGGGGAATCGGCCCCAGCATTTT.

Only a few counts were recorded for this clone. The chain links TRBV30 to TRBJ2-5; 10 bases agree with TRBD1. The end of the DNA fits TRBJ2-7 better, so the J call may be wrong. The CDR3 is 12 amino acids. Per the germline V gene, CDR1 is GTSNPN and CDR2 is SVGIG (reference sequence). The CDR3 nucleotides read TGTGCCCTGGGACAGGGGAGGGGCGAGCAGTACTTC. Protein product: CALGQGRGEQYF.

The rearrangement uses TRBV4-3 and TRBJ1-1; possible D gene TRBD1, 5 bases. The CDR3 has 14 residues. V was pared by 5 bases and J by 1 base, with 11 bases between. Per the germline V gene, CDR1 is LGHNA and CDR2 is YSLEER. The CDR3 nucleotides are TGCGCCAGCAGCGGGGACCGACCGAACACTGAAGCTTTCTTT. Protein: CASSGDRPNTEAFF.

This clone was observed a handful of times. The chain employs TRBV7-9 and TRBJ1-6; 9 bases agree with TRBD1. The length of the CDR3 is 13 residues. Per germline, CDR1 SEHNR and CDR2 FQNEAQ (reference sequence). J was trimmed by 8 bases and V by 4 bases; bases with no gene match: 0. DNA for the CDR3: TGTGCCAGCAGCTGGGACAGGGATTCACCCCTCCACTTT. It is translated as CASSWDRDSPLHF.

CDR3 nucleotide sequence: TGTGCCAGCAGCTTGGCCAAGGGGATAGAGACCCAGTACTTC. Translation: CASSLAKGIETQYF. This sequence joins TRBV5-5 and TRBJ2-5; perhaps TRBD1 as D (5 bases). V dropped 0 bases and J dropped 4 bases, with 10 bases sitting between them. Germline lookup yields CDR1 SGHKS and CDR2 YYEKEE (reference sequence). This CDR3 is built from 14 residues.

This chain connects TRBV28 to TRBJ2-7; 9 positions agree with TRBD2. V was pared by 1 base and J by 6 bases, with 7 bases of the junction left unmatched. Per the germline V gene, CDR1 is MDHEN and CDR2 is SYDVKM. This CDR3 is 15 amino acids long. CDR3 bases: TGTGCCAGCAGTTTATCGGCGGGGGGGGCCCTCGAGCAGTACTTC. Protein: CASSLSAGGALEQYF.

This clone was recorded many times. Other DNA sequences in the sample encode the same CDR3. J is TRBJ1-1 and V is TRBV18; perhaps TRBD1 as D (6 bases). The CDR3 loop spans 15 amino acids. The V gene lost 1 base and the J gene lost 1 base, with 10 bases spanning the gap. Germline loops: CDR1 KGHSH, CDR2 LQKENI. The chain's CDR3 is CASSPQGVGNTEAFF. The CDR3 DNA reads TGTGCCAGCTCACCACAGGGGGTGGGGAACACTGAAGCTTTCTTT.

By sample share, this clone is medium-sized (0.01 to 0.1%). CDR3 nucleotides: TGTGCCAGCAGTTTATCCTATTCTGGGGGAAACGAGCAGTACTTC. Translated, it gives CASSLSYSGGNEQYF. The gene calls are TRBV27 and TRBJ2-7, with D possibly called TRBD1 or TRBD2 (5 bases each). Trimming removed 0 bases from V and 5 bases from J, with 14 bases in between. CDR3 length: 15 residues. Germline values: CDR1 MNHEY, CDR2 SMNVEV (reference sequence).

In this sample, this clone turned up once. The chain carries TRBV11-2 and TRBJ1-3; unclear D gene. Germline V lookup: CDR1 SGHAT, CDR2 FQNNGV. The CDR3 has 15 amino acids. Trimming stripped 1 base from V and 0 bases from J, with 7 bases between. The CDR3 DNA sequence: TGTGCCAGCAGCTTAGCGGGAGTCTCTGGAAACACCATATATTTT. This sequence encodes CASSLAGVSGNTIYF.

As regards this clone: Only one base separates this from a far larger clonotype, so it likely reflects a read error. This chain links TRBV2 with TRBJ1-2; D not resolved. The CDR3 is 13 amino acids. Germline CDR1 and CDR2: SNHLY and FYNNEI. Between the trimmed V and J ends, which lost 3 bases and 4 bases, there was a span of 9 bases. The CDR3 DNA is TGTGCCAGCAGTGAGATCCAGATCTATGGCTACACCTTC. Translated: CASSEIQIYGYTF.

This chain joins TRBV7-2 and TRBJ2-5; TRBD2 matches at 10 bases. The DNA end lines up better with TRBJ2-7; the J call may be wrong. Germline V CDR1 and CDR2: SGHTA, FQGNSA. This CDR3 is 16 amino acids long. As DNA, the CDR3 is TGTGCCAGCAGCTTCCTCACTAGCGGGGTTGTATACGAGCAGTACTTC. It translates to CASSFLTSGVVYEQYF.

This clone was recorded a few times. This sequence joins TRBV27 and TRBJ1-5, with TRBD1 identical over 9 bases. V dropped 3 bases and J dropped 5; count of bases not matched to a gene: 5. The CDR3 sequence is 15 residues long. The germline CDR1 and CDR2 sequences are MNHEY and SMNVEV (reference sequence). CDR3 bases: TGTGCCAGCAGTTTTTGGGGACAGGGAGATCAGCCCCAGCATTTT. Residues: CASSFWGQGDQPQHF.

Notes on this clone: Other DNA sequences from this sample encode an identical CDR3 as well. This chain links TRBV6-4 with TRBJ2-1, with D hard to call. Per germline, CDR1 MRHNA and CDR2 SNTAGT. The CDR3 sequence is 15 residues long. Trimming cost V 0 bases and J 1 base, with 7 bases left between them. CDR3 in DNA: TGTGCCAGCAGTGACTCCGCCGGGTCCTACAATGAGCAGTTCTTC. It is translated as CASSDSAGSYNEQFF.

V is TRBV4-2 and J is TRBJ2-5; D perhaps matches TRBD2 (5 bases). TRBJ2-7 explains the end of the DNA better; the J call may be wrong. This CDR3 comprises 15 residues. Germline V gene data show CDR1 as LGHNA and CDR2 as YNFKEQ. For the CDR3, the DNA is TGTGCCAGCAGCCAAACTAGGGCCCCGGACTACGAGCAGTACTTC. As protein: CASSQTRAPDYEQYF.

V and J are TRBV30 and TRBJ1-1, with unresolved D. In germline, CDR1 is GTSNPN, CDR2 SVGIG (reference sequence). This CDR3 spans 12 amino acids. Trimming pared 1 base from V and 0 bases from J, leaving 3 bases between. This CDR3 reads CAWSDLNTEAFF. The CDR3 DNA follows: TGTGCCTGGAGTGATCTGAACACTGAAGCTTTCTTT.

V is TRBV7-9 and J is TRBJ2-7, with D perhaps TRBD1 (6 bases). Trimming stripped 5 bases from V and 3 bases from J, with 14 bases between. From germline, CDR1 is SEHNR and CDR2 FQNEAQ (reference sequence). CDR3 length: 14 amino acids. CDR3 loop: CASSPPDRLYEQYF. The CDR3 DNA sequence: TGTGCCAGCAGCCCACCGGACAGACTCTACGAGCAGTACTTC.

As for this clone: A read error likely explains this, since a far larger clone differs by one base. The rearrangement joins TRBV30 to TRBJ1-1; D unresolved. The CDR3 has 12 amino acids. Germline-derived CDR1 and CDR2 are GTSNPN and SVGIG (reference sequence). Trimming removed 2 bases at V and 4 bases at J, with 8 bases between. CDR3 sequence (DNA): TGTGCCTGGAGTATAAGGCCCACTGAAGCTTTCTTT. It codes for CAWSIRPTEAFF.

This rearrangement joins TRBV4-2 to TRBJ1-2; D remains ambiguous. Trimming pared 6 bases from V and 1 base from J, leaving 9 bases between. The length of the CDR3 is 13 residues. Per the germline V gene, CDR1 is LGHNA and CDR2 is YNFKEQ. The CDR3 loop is CASSEVSNYGYTF. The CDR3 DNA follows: TGTGCCAGCAGTGAAGTCAGTAACTATGGCTACACCTTC.

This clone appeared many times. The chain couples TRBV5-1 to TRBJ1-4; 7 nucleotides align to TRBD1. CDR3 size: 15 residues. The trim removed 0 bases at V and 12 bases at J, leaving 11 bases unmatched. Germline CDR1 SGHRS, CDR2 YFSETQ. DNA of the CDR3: TGCGCCAGCAGCTTGGGTACGACAGGGAGGGAAGAACTGTTTTTT. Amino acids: CASSLGTTGREELFF.

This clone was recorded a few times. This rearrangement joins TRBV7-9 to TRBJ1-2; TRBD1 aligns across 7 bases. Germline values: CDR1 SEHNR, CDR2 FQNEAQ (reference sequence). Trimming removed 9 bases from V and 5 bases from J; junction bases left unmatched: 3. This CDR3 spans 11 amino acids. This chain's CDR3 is CASGQDYGYTF. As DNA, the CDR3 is TGTGCCAGTGGACAGGATTATGGCTACACCTTC.

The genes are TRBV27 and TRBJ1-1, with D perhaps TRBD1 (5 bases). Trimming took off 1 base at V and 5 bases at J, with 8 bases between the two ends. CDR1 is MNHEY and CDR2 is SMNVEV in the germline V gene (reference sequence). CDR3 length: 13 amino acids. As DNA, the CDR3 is TGTGCCAGCAGTTTATTCGGGGGAACTGAAGCTTTCTTT. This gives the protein CASSLFGGTEAFF.